Following are 4 T cell receptor beta chains from one sample sequenced in a study of cytotoxic CD8 clonotypes in ibrutinib-treated CLL. Here immunoSEQ multiplex PCR was the method, and the copy in TCRdb shows in-frame clones only, minus some. The sample records about 200,000 clones, roughly three quarters being singletons. This sample comprised PBMCs, obtained after 12 months of ibrutinib treatment. These receptors were taken from a human donor with chronic lymphocytic leukemia.

This chain joins TRBV5-6 and TRBJ1-3, with no clear D. The germline CDR1 and CDR2 sequences are SGHDT and YYEEEE. The CDR3 covers 14 residues. V shed 0 bases and J shed 7 bases, with 11 bases lying between them. This chain's CDR3 is CASSLDSSRNTIYF. The CDR3 DNA follows: TGTGCCAGCAGCTTGGATAGCTCTCGGAACACCATATATTTT.

The J gene is TRBJ1-1, the V gene TRBV7-9; tentatively, D is TRBD1 (5 bases). CDR1 and CDR2 from the germline V gene are SEHNR and FQNEAQ (reference sequence). CDR3 length: 14 amino acids. With 5 bases removed from V and 0 bases from J, the gap between germline ends came to 10 bases. CDR3 sequence: CASSPQGMNTEAFF. CDR3 DNA: TGTGCCAGCAGCCCGCAGGGCATGAACACTGAAGCTTTCTTT. The full variable domain, in which reference TRBV7-9 and TRBJ1-1 provide the parts outside the CDR3, is DTGVSQNPRHKITKRGQNVTFRCDPISEHNRLYWYRQTLGQGPEFLTYFQNEAQLEKSRLLSDRFSAERPKGSFSTLEIQRTEQGDSAMYLCASSPQGMNTEAFFGQGTRLTVV.

The chain uses TRBV28 and TRBJ2-7; 10 nucleotides agree with TRBD1. Trimming took 5 bases from V and 1 from J; bases not matched to a gene: 17. CDR1 MDHEN and CDR2 SYDVKM come from the germline V gene. The CDR3 is 19 amino acids. CDR3 loop: CASSLPFLQTGGQSYEQYF. DNA for the CDR3: TGTGCCAGCAGTCTCCCTTTCCTCCAGACAGGGGGCCAATCCTACGAGCAGTACTTC.

This clone was picked up a small number of times. The chain couples TRBV29-1 to TRBJ2-7; D is ambiguous. CDR3 size: 16 residues. Trimming stripped 2 bases from V and 2 bases from J, with 19 bases between. CDR1 SQVTM and CDR2 ANQGSEA come from the germline V gene. The CDR3 region has the DNA TGCAGCGTTGAAAGCTCGAAGGATGGAAAAGCCTACGAGCAGTACTTC. Its protein is CSVESSKDGKAYEQYF.